Sequencing of this T cell receptor (beta chain) was carried out in a study of cytomegalovirus exposure and HLA in healthy donors. General study results and limits: Cytomegalovirus association was assigned to about 150 TCR beta chains.

Produced via immunoSEQ multiplex PCR; TCRdb's table is partial and in-frame only. The repertoire holds 90,000 to 150,000 clones, approximately 87% seen once, with over 6% in the top ten. As concerns this clone: Its matching antigen is unknown.

Per germline, CDR1 LGHNA and CDR2 YNFKEQ. Trimming pared 0 bases from V and 0 bases from J, leaving 8 bases between. The CDR3 has 16 amino acids. The rearrangement links TRBV4-2 to TRBJ1-4; D gene unclear. Sample: PBMCs. The clonotype comes from a woman aged 18-29 years in good health and CMV-seropositive. As DNA, the CDR3 is TGTGCCAGCAGCCAAGATTTGGTAGCAACTAATGAAAAACTGTTTTTT. This codes for CASSQDLVATNEKLFF.